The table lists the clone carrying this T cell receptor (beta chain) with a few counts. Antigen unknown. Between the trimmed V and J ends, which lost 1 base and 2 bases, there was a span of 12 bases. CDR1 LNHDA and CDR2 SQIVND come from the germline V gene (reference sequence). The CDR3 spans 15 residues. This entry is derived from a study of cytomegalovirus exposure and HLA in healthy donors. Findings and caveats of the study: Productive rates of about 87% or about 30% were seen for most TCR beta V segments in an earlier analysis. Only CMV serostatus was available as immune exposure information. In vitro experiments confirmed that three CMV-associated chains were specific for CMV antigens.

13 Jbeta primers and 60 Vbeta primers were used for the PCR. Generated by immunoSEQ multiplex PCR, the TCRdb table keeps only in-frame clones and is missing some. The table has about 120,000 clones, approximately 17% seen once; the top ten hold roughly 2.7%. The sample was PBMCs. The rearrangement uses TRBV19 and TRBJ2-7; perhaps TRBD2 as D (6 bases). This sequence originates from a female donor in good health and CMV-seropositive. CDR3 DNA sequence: TGTGCCAGTAGTATAGGGCCTAGCGCAACCTACGAGCAGTACTTC. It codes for CASSIGPSATYEQYF.